What follows is one TCR beta chain and its context. Its target is not known. The CDR3 spans 15 residues. Germline assignment: CDR1 LGHNA and CDR2 YNFKEQ. Unmatched junction bases numbered 5, after V lost 0 bases and J lost 4 bases. The source of the sample is a study of Ad26.COV2.S vaccination and SARS-CoV-2 variants. Turning to the study itself: Within the COV1001 Ad26.COV2.S trial arm, the donor was enrolled. Once or twice, 56 days apart, Ad26.COV2.S was delivered intramuscularly. The study, taken as a whole, reports: Those who received vaccine or placebo ended up with similar non-spike TCR breadth.

Using immunoSEQ multiplex PCR, the repertoire was profiled, and TCRdb retains in-frame clones only, with some absent. The table has some 450,000 clones, about 90% seen once. Documented treatment: around 19 received Ad26.COV2.S at low or high dose, single or two shots; roughly 5 received placebo; per-sample allocation not given. After the first vaccine or placebo injection, samples were drawn on day 63. An Ad26 vector carrying the Wuhan-strain SARS-CoV-2 spike served as the vaccine. The specimen comprised peripheral blood, sampled in a trial of Ad26.COV2.S vaccine versus placebo. The V and J genes are TRBV4-2 and TRBJ1-2; 7 bases map to TRBD1. The clonotype originates from a person between 18 and 65 years old who received the Ad26.COV2.S COVID-19 vaccine or a placebo. The CDR3 nucleotides are TGTGCCAGCAGCCAAGAATCCAGGGGGGGCTATGGCTACACCTTC. It yields the protein CASSQESRGGYGYTF.